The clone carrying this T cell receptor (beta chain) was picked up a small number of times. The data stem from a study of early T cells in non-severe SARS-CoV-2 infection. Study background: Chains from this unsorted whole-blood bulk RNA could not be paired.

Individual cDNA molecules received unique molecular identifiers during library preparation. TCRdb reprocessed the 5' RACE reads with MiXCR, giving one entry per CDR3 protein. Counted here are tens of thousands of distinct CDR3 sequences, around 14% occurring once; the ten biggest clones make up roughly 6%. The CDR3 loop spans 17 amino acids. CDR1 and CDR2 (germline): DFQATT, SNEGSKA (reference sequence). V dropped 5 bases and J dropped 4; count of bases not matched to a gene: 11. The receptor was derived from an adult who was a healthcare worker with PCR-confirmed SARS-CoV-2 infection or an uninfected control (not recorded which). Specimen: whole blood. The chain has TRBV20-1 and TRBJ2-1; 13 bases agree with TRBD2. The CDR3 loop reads CSASDRAGLAGYNEQFF. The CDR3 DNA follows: TGCAGTGCTTCCGACAGAGCGGGACTAGCGGGGTACAATGAGCAGTTCTTC.